The rows below give T cell receptor beta chains drawn from one sample of a study of prognosis after radiotherapy for stage I lung cancer. TCRdb passed the multiplex PCR reads through MiXCR, listing each CDR3 protein once. The table lists roughly 17,000 distinct CDR3 sequences, roughly 47% of them singletons. The material sequenced was PBMCs, taken before or after stereotactic body radiation therapy (not recorded which). The source of these receptors is a donor of 50 years or more with non-small cell lung cancer. Each CDR3 is given with its conserved first and last residue. A D gene is named only where the DNA matches it firmly. Size is stated for part of the rows, as once, few or many counts, or as a class when the clone is expanded.

17	TRBV27	TRBD2	TRBJ2-1	many	TGTGCCAGCAGTAAGGGGACTAGCGGGAGTATGAGCAATGAGCAGTTCTTC	CASSKGTSGSMSNEQFF
15	TRBV10-3	.	TRBJ1-2	many	TGTGCCATCAGTGAGTCGATACAGACGTTCTATGGCTACACCTTC	CAISESIQTFYGYTF
17	TRBV7-9	TRBD1	TRBJ1-6	many	TGTGCCAGCAGCTACTGGACAGGCGGTAGATTAATTTCACCCCTCCACTTT	CASSYWTGGRLISPLHF
16	TRBV5-6	TRBD1	TRBJ1-5	many	TGTGCCAGCAGCTCCTCGGGACAGGGGATTAGGCAGCCCCAGCATTTT	CASSSSGQGIRQPQHF
16	TRBV18	.	TRBJ2-6	.	TGTGCCAGCTCACCTCCAGGGTCTTCTGGGGCCAACGTCCTGACTTTC	CASSPPGSSGANVLTF
15	TRBV4-1	.	TRBJ2-5	many	TGCGCCAGCAGCCCGAGGTTGGGGGCCCAAGAGACCCAGTACTTC	CASSPRLGAQETQYF
15	TRBV28	.	TRBJ1-3	medium-sized	TGTGCCAGCAGCCCTCCCCGGAGCTCTGGAAACACCATATATTTT	CASSPPRSSGNTIYF
15	TRBV4-1	TRBD1	TRBJ2-1	many	TGCGCCAGCAGCTTTGGGACAGGGTATTACAATGAGCAGTTCTTC	CASSFGTGYYNEQFF
18	TRBV7-9	.	TRBJ2-2	many	TGTGCCAGCAGCTTAGTCGTCAGGGTTAGTGAGAACACCGGGGAGCTGTTTTTT	CASSLVVRVSENTGELFF
11	TRBV20-1	.	TRBJ1-2	many	TGCAGTGCTAGAGGAGGGCATGGCTACACCTTC	CSARGGHGYTF
14	TRBV11-1	TRBD2	TRBJ2-5	.	TGTGCCAGCAGACCTAGGGGACTAGTGGAGACCCAGTACTTC	CASRPRGLVETQYF
14	TRBV28	TRBD1	TRBJ2-1	.	TGTGCCAGCAGCCGTGGGACAGGAAGGGGTGAGCAGTTCTTC	CASSRGTGRGEQFF
16	TRBV24-1	.	TRBJ2-1	.	TGTGCCACCAGTGATTTGAGAGGGGTAAAATCCTATGAGCAGTTCTTC	CATSDLRGVKSYEQFF
15	TRBV9	.	TRBJ1-2	many	TGTGCCAGCAGCGCCCGGTGGGGGCTCAGCTATGGCTACACCTTC	CASSARWGLSYGYTF
16	TRBV6-5	.	TRBJ1-5	.	TGTGCCAGCAGTTACCATGGGCTGGAACGCAGTCAGCCCCAGCATTTT	CASSYHGLERSQPQHF
13	TRBV20-1	.	TRBJ2-7	many	TGCAGTGCCCGAACGTCGAGCGGGTCCGAGCAGTACTTC	CSARTSSGSEQYF
17	TRBV27	TRBD2	TRBJ2-7	.	TGTGCCAGCAGTGCCTTCGGGGTAGCGGGGGGTCCTGGGGAGCAGTACTTC	CASSAFGVAGGPGEQYF
15	TRBV6-1	TRBD2	TRBJ2-1	.	TGTGCCAGCAAAAGACTAGCGGGAGTCATCAATGAGCAGTTCTTC	CASKRLAGVINEQFF
11	TRBV5-6	.	TRBJ2-3	many	TGTGCCAGCAGCTTCCAAGATACGCAGTATTTT	CASSFQDTQYF
14	TRBV5-1	.	TRBJ2-7	few	TGCGCCAGCAGCGGTGGGGGCCTCTCCTACGAGCAGTACTTC	CASSGGGLSYEQYF
13	TRBV5-4	TRBD1	TRBJ1-2	many	TGTGCCAGCAGGAAACAGGGGGTGGATGGCTACACCTTC	CASRKQGVDGYTF
15	TRBV6-1	TRBD1	TRBJ2-2	.	TGTGCCAGCAGCCCAGGACAGGGGATTGGCGGGGAGCTGTTTTTT	CASSPGQGIGGELFF
17	TRBV24-1	TRBD1	TRBJ2-2	many	TGTGCCACCAGTGATTCGGCGCCAGGGGGATACACCGGGGAGCTGTTTTTT	CATSDSAPGGYTGELFF
13	TRBV2	.	TRBJ1-5	many	TGTGCCAGCAATCGCGACAGCAATCAGCCCCAGCATTTT	CASNRDSNQPQHF
14	TRBV6-1	.	TRBJ1-5	.	TGTGCCAGCAGTGAAACAGTGGTCAATCAGCCCCAGCATTTT	CASSETVVNQPQHF
16	TRBV9	TRBD2	TRBJ2-7	many	TGTGCCAGCAGCGGGGGGGGACTAGCGGAAGTTTACGAGCAGTACTTC	CASSGGGLAEVYEQYF
16	TRBV12-3/TRBV12-4	TRBD1	TRBJ2-7	.	TGTGCCAGCGGCAATCTGGGACAGGGGGCGCATCACGAGCAGTACTTC	CASGNLGQGAHHEQYF
14	TRBV3-1	.	TRBJ1-5	many	TGTGCCAGCAGCCAAGCGTGGAGCAATCAGCCCCAGCATTTT	CASSQAWSNQPQHF
13	TRBV6-2/TRBV6-3	.	TRBJ1-5	.	TGTGCCAGCAGTCCGATACCCAATCAGCCCCAGCATTTT	CASSPIPNQPQHF
15	TRBV5-1	TRBD1	TRBJ1-4	many	TGCGCCAGCAGCCTAGCCGGGACAGTCGATGAAAAACTGTTTTTT	CASSLAGTVDEKLFF
15	TRBV12-5	.	TRBJ2-2	once	TGTGCTAGTGGTCAGGGGTGGGGAAACACCGGGGAGCTGTTTTTT	CASGQGWGNTGELFF
14	TRBV12-3/TRBV12-4	.	TRBJ1-4	many	TGTGCCAGCAGTTTAGGGGACGGTGGTGAAAAACTGTTTTTT	CASSLGDGGEKLFF
14	TRBV6-1	TRBD2	TRBJ2-3	few	TGTGCCAGCACCTCTGGACTAGCGTTAGATACGCAGTATTTT	CASTSGLALDTQYF
14	TRBV5-4	TRBD1	TRBJ1-6	many	TGTGCCAGCAGCACGGACAGGGGCGGGGTCGCCCTCCACTTT	CASSTDRGGVALHF
15	TRBV6-1	.	TRBJ2-3	many	TGTGCCAGCAGTGAACTGGGGCTGGTCACAGATACGCAGTATTTT	CASSELGLVTDTQYF
15	TRBV12-3/TRBV12-4	TRBD1	TRBJ1-2	.	TGTGCCAGCAGCTGGCGTCACAGGGGAAACTATGGCTACACCTTC	CASSWRHRGNYGYTF
16	TRBV7-9	TRBD2	TRBJ2-3	many	TGTGCCAGCAGCTCCAGGGCGGGAGGGCCAGGAGATACGCAGTATTTT	CASSSRAGGPGDTQYF
15	TRBV2	TRBD1	TRBJ1-5	few	TGTGCCAGCAGGCTACAGACAGGGAAAAATCAGCCCCAGCATTTT	CASRLQTGKNQPQHF
15	TRBV4-3	.	TRBJ2-5	.	TGCGCCAGCAGCCAATCGGGCAGGGTAGGGGAGACCCAGTACTTC	CASSQSGRVGETQYF
12	TRBV10-3	.	TRBJ2-7	many	TGTGCCAGCAGGGGCGGGGTTTACGAGCAGTACTTC	CASRGGVYEQYF
15	TRBV5-1	TRBD2	TRBJ2-3	.	TGCGCCAGCAGCCTCAGCGGGATCAGCACAGATACGCAGTATTTT	CASSLSGISTDTQYF
15	TRBV4-1	TRBD2	TRBJ2-5	few	TGCGCCAGCAGCCATCCGGGACTAAAGGGGGAGACCCAGTACTTC	CASSHPGLKGETQYF
14	TRBV28	TRBD1	TRBJ1-2	many	TGTGCCAGTCGGTTAGGGGGCGCGATAAATGGCTACACCTTC	CASRLGGAINGYTF
18	TRBV9	TRBD2	TRBJ2-5	many	TGTGCCAGCAGCCCGCAGGTACCGGGACTAGCGGGAAAAGAGACCCAGTACTTC	CASSPQVPGLAGKETQYF
18	TRBV11-3	.	TRBJ2-7	.	TGTGCCAGCAGCTTAGAGACCCCCCCCGAAGGGGGGTCCTACGAGCAGTACTTC	CASSLETPPEGGSYEQYF
14	TRBV7-9	.	TRBJ1-4	many	TGTGCCAGCAGCTTCGTTGCAACTAATGAAAAACTGTTTTTT	CASSFVATNEKLFF
13	TRBV7-6	.	TRBJ1-2	many	TGTGCCAGCAGCTTAGCTTTTGGGTATGGCTACACCTTC	CASSLAFGYGYTF
15	TRBV5-5	TRBD2	TRBJ2-7	many	TGTGCCAGCAGCTTGCGGGAGCTAGCGGGCTACGAGCAGTACTTC	CASSLRELAGYEQYF
14	TRBV7-2	TRBD2	TRBJ2-3	few	TGTGCCAGCAGCTCGGGACTAGCGAGAGATACGCAGTATTTT	CASSSGLARDTQYF
15	TRBV3-1	.	TRBJ2-1	many	TGTGCCAGCAGCCAAGAGAATAGGGGTTATCATGAGCAGTTCTTC	CASSQENRGYHEQFF
16	TRBV4-1	TRBD1	TRBJ1-6	many	TGCGCCAGCAGCCAACCCGGGACAGGGGGTGGTTCACCCCTCCACTTT	CASSQPGTGGGSPLHF
14	TRBV24-1	.	TRBJ1-2	medium-sized	TGTGCCACCAGTGATCGGACCGGGACGCGGGGCTACACCTTC	CATSDRTGTRGYTF
16	TRBV14	TRBD2	TRBJ2-7	many	TGTGCCAGCAGCCAAGGCACTAGCGGGAGCTTGTACGAGCAGTACTTC	CASSQGTSGSLYEQYF
16	TRBV2	TRBD1	TRBJ1-2	.	TGTGCCAGCAGTTTACCGGTACAGGGGGTGTATTATGGCTACACCTTC	CASSLPVQGVYYGYTF
16	TRBV5-1	.	TRBJ2-6	.	TGCGCCAGCAGCTTGGTACGGAATCTGGGGGCCAACGTCCTGACTTTC	CASSLVRNLGANVLTF
15	TRBV20-1	TRBD2	TRBJ2-5	many	TGCAGTGCTGCCCTCCGGGGGGGCGGCAGCGAGATCCAGTACTTC	CSAALRGGGSEIQYF
13	TRBV2	.	TRBJ2-7	many	TGTGCCAGCCGCCCGGGAGATGAGCTCGAGCAGTACTTC	CASRPGDELEQYF